This T cell receptor (beta chain) stems from a study of T cells after yellow fever vaccination. Germline-derived CDR1 and CDR2 are LGHNA and YNFKEQ. This CDR3 comprises 16 residues. Trimming took off 3 bases at V and 7 bases at J, with 19 bases between the two ends. General observations from the study: Reappearing after the booster were most of the clones from primary vaccination (96% CD4, approximately 89% CD8).

The TCR cDNA carried a universal primer site and UMIs from 5'RACE template switching. TCRdb re-analysed the 5' RACE reads in MiXCR, keeping a single row per CDR3 protein. Here the sample spans some 600,000 distinct CDR3 sequences, approximately 13% being singletons. This clonotype was observed a handful of times. The antigen is unknown. This clonotype was obtained from a man aged 25 to 45 who received the YFV17D yellow fever vaccine. The input for sequencing was PBMCs, taken on the day of the yellow fever booster vaccination. The chain combines TRBV4-2 with TRBJ1-5; the D gene is possibly TRBD1 (6 bases). The CDR3 region has the DNA TGTGCCAGCAGCCAGAGGGGGGGCGGGGCGGGACAGCCCCAGCATTTT. Translated: CASSQRGGGAGQPQHF.